One sample yielded the 32 T cell receptor beta chains listed below, sequenced in a study of memory B cells and T cells in multiple sclerosis. The protocol was immunoSEQ multiplex PCR, while the TCRdb copy is restricted to in-frame clones and leaves out a portion. The sample holds 500 or so clones, under 85% seen once. Sequencing was done on a sample of brain tissue. Receptors originate from a human donor with multiple sclerosis.

This sequence joins TRBV15 and TRBJ1-1; D unclear. Trimming removed 1 base from V and 0 bases from J, with 9 bases in between. The CDR3 loop spans 15 amino acids. Germline lookup yields CDR1 LNHNV and CDR2 YYDKDF (reference sequence). The CDR3 spells CATSRVGHLNTEAFF. Written as DNA, the CDR3 is TGTGCCACCAGCAGAGTTGGGCACCTGAACACTGAAGCTTTCTTT.

This clone occurred once. The chain couples TRBV7-2 to TRBJ1-6, with D tentatively TRBD1 (6 bases). CDR1 is SGHTA and CDR2 is FQGNSA in the germline V gene. V was shortened by 4 bases and J by 7 bases, with 17 bases between the two germline ends. This CDR3 comprises 16 residues. CDR3 nucleotides: TGTGCCAGCAGCTCAGTTCCGGGACAAATCAATTCACCCCTCCACTTT. This sequence encodes CASSSVPGQINSPLHF.

The gene calls are TRBV10-2 and TRBJ2-3; 9 nucleotides line up with TRBD2. The germline CDR1 and CDR2 sequences are WSHSY and SAAADI. The CDR3 runs to 17 residues. The V segment lost 5 bases and the J segment 4 bases; nucleotides outside the gene matches: 13. The CDR3 loop reads CASSILGGGGDSDTQYF. The CDR3 DNA sequence: TGCGCCAGCAGTATTCTAGGGGGCGGGGGGGATTCAGATACGCAGTATTTT.

This sequence joins TRBV5-6 and TRBJ1-1, with D perhaps matching TRBD1 (5 bases). Germline V lookup: CDR1 SGHDT, CDR2 YYEEEE. The CDR3 is 14 amino acids. V lost 6 bases, J lost 0 bases, and 12 bases lay in between. CDR3 coding DNA: TGTGCCAGCATCCCAGCCAGGGTGAACACTGAAGCTTTCTTT. This encodes CASIPARVNTEAFF.

This chain's CDR3 is CASSDRLNTEAFF. CDR3 nucleotides: TGTGCCAGTAGTGACAGGCTGAACACTGAAGCTTTCTTT. The J gene is TRBJ1-1, the V gene TRBV19; tentatively, D is TRBD1 (6 bases). Looked up from germline, CDR1 is LNHDA and CDR2 is SQIVND (reference sequence). The CDR3 covers 13 residues. V shed 5 bases and J shed 0 bases, with 7 bases lying between them. Together with reference TRBV19 and TRBJ1-1, the CDR3 gives the full variable domain: DGGITQSPKYLFRKEGQNVTLSCEQNLNHDAMYWYRQDPGQGLRLIYYSQIVNDFQKGDIAEGYSVSREKKESFPLTVTSAQKNPTAFYLCASSDRLNTEAFFGQGTRLTVV.

The chain couples TRBV4-2 to TRBJ1-4; 12 nucleotides line up with TRBD1. V shed 3 bases and J 3 bases; nucleotides not matched to a gene: 2. Germline V gene lookup returns CDR1 LGHNA and CDR2 YNFKEQ. The CDR3 extends over 16 amino acids. In DNA, the CDR3 is TGTGCCAGCAGCCAGGGACAGGGGGCGGCTAATGAAAAACTGTTTTTT. Encoded protein: CASSQGQGAANEKLFF.

This clone was counted between two and nine times. The V call is TRBV19, the J call TRBJ1-1, with D unresolved. The CDR3 covers 13 residues. Germline CDR1 LNHDA, CDR2 SQIVND (reference sequence). V was clipped by 3 bases and J by 11 bases, with 16 bases between them. CDR3 in amino acids: CASSISPGLNAFF. CDR3 DNA: TGTGCCAGTAGTATTAGCCCAGGACTGAACGCTTTCTTT. Filled out from reference TRBV19 and TRBJ1-1, the complete variable domain reads DGGITQSPKYLFRKEGQNVTLSCEQNLNHDAMYWYRQDPGQGLRLIYYSQIVNDFQKGDIAEGYSVSREKKESFPLTVTSAQKNPTAFYLCASSISPGLNAFFGQGTRLTVV.

As DNA, the CDR3 is TGCGCCAGCAGCCAAGAGCAGGGCGCCGGCTACACCTTC. Translation: CASSQEQGAGYTF. The J gene is TRBJ1-2, the V gene TRBV4-1, with D possibly TRBD1 on 5 matching bases. Germline CDR1 MGHRA, CDR2 YSYEKL. V was cut by 0 bases and J by 8 bases, with 10 bases left in between. CDR3 length: 13 amino acids.

The J gene is TRBJ1-1, the V gene TRBV7-3; 8 bases are a match to TRBD1. The J segment lost 5 bases and the V segment lost 5 bases, leaving 7 bases of the junction unmatched. The CDR3 runs to 14 residues. Germline values: CDR1 SGHTA, CDR2 FQGTGA. The CDR3 DNA is TGTGCCAGCAGCCAGGGGGCGTGGGAGACTGAAGCTTTCTTT. Translating gives CASSQGAWETEAFF.

The chain recombines TRBV4-1 with TRBJ1-6, with a possible D match to TRBD1 (5 bases). This CDR3 region has 16 residues. CDR1 is MGHRA and CDR2 is YSYEKL in the germline V gene. V was pared by 5 bases and J by 7 bases, with 18 bases between. Here the CDR3 reads CASSGQGAAWNSPLHF. In DNA, the CDR3 is TGCGCCAGCAGCGGCCAGGGTGCGGCGTGGAATTCACCCCTCCACTTT.

This clone has just one count. The chain joins TRBV4-1 to TRBJ2-2, with D possibly being TRBD1 (5 bases). The CDR3 extends over 16 amino acids. The V and J ends lost 0 bases and 0 bases respectively, with 8 bases between them. Germline CDR1 and CDR2: MGHRA and YSYEKL. The CDR3 reads CASSQDGASNTGELFF. In DNA, the CDR3 is TGCGCCAGCAGCCAAGATGGGGCTTCGAACACCGGGGAGCTGTTTTTT.

This chain connects TRBV7-9 to TRBJ2-7, with 8 bases identical to TRBD2. The J segment lost 4 bases and the V segment lost 7 bases, leaving 9 bases of the junction unmatched. The CDR3 contains 14 residues. Germline CDR1 is SEHNR and CDR2 is FQNEAQ (reference sequence). CDR3 residues: CASNRGGVNYEQYF. As DNA, the CDR3 is TGTGCCAGCAACCGGGGGGGGGTAAATTACGAGCAGTACTTC. Complete variable domain (other parts from reference TRBV7-9 and TRBJ2-7): DTGVSQNPRHKITKRGQNVTFRCDPISEHNRLYWYRQTLGQGPEFLTYFQNEAQLEKSRLLSDRFSAERPKGSFSTLEIQRTEQGDSAMYLCASNRGGVNYEQYFGPGTRLTVT.

V is TRBV7-2 and J is TRBJ2-3; D gene uncertain. This CDR3 is 12 amino acids long. Deletions cut 2 bases from V and 4 bases from J, with 4 bases between. CDR1 is SGHTA and CDR2 is FQGNSA in the germline V gene. The CDR3 DNA follows: TGTGCCAGCAGCTTAAGCGCAGATACGCAGTATTTT. This translates into CASSLSADTQYF.

This chain joins TRBV5-1 and TRBJ2-5; 9 bases line up with TRBD2. J lost 1 base, V lost 0 bases, and 13 bases had no gene match. This CDR3 region has 19 residues. Looked up from germline, CDR1 is SGHRS and CDR2 is YFSETQ. The CDR3 here is CASSLGPLRGGGPQETQYF. DNA of the CDR3: TGCGCCAGCAGCTTGGGTCCCCTCCGCGGGGGGGGCCCCCAAGAGACCCAGTACTTC.

The chain joins TRBV7-9 to TRBJ2-5; tentative D call: TRBD2 (6 bases). The J call may be in error: the DNA end matches TRBJ2-7 better. Germline V CDR1 and CDR2: SEHNR, FQNEAQ (reference sequence). CDR3 size: 15 residues. CDR3 sequence reads: CASSTGLTISYEQYF. The CDR3 DNA sequence: TGTGCCAGCAGTACGGGACTCACAATCTCCTACGAGCAGTACTTC.

The chain uses TRBV11-2 and TRBJ1-5; D not certain. The CDR3 covers 13 residues. Trimming cost V 5 bases and J 8 bases, with 13 bases left between them. Germline values: CDR1 SGHAT, CDR2 FQNNGV. The CDR3 here is CASSPPPGEPQHF. As DNA, the CDR3 is TGTGCCAGCAGCCCACCTCCCGGTGAGCCCCAGCATTTT.

This clone showed up just a few times. This chain connects TRBV5-5 to TRBJ1-2; 10 bases agree with TRBD1. V lost 0 bases and J lost 8; bases outside the gene matches: 10. In germline, CDR1 is SGHKS, CDR2 YYEKEE (reference sequence). The CDR3 extends over 16 amino acids. CDR3 sequence reads: CASSLGPGTGADGYTF. CDR3 in DNA: TGTGCCAGCAGCTTGGGCCCCGGGACAGGGGCGGACGGCTACACCTTC.

This rearrangement joins TRBV19 to TRBJ1-5, with D possibly matching TRBD1 (6 bases). Trimming pared 2 bases from V and 4 bases from J, leaving 12 bases between. Germline loops: CDR1 LNHDA, CDR2 SQIVND (reference sequence). The CDR3 contains 15 residues. The CDR3 region is CASSIWGPSNQPQHF. In DNA form, the CDR3 reads TGTGCCAGTAGTATATGGGGGCCTTCAAATCAGCCCCAGCATTTT.

CDR3 region: CASSRKLAGGPYTSYEQYF. DNA for the CDR3: TGCGCCAGCAGCCGAAAACTAGCGGGGGGGCCCTATACTTCCTACGAGCAGTACTTC. V and J are TRBV4-1 and TRBJ2-7; 13 bases fit TRBD2. The V and J ends lost 4 bases and 1 base, in that order; junction bases with no gene match: 13. Germline lookup yields CDR1 MGHRA and CDR2 YSYEKL. The CDR3 has 19 residues.

The rearrangement joins TRBV28 to TRBJ2-7, with D perhaps matching TRBD1 (7 bases). Germline values: CDR1 MDHEN, CDR2 SYDVKM. V was pared by 3 bases and J by 2 bases, with 20 bases between. The CDR3 has 17 amino acids. Here the CDR3 DNA reads TGTGCCAGCAGTTTCGGGGGAGGACAGGTGGCCGCCTACGAGCAGTACTTC. Its protein product is CASSFGGGQVAAYEQYF.

Comment on this clone: Sequence at one end of the junction differs from germline and may be a read error. V usage is TRBV18 and J usage is TRBJ1-1; D unclear. Germline V gene lookup returns CDR1 KGHSH and CDR2 LQKENI. This CDR3 contains 14 residues. This CDR3 reads CASSPRRGNTEALF. CDR3 DNA: TGTGCCAGCTCACCACGGCGGGGAAACACTGAAGCCCTCTTT.

The rearrangement links TRBV27 to TRBJ2-2; the D gene is possibly TRBD1 (5 bases). V lost 2 bases, J lost 2 bases, and 9 bases lay in between. The CDR3 consists of 15 residues. From germline, CDR1 is MNHEY and CDR2 SMNVEV (reference sequence). This CDR3 is CASSLRTYNTGELFF. The DNA for the CDR3 is TGTGCCAGCAGTTTACGGACATACAACACCGGGGAGCTGTTTTTT.

The gene calls are TRBV28 and TRBJ1-2; D is possibly TRBD1 (5 bases). CDR3 length: 13 residues. Germline CDR1 and CDR2: MDHEN and SYDVKM. Trimming stripped 2 bases from V and 6 bases from J, with 10 bases between. CDR3 sequence (DNA): TGTGCCAGCAGTTTACCCAGGGCCCATGGCTACACCTTC. It specifies CASSLPRAHGYTF.

This sequence joins TRBV4-3 and TRBJ2-5; tentative D call: TRBD2 (6 bases). The CDR3 extends over 13 amino acids. The V end lost 0 bases, the J end lost 5 bases, and 7 bases lay between the germline ends. CDR1 is LGHNA, CDR2 YSLEER, per germline. For the CDR3, the DNA is TGCGCCAGCAGCCAAGACAGCGGGGAGACCCAGTACTTC. Translating gives CASSQDSGETQYF.

The chain uses TRBV11-1 and TRBJ1-4, with TRBD1 matching 8 bases. V shed 4 bases, J shed 5 bases, and the junction held 6 bases outside the gene matches. The germline V gene encodes CDR1 SGHAT and CDR2 FQDESV (reference sequence). This CDR3 region has 15 residues. DNA of the CDR3: TGTGCCAGCAGCTCCGGACAGGGTCGCAATGAAAAACTGTTTTTT. Translating it yields CASSSGQGRNEKLFF.

The CDR3 bases are TGTGCCAGTTTCTCCGGGACAGGGGAGACTGGAGCCGGCTACACCTTC. It translates to CASFSGTGETGAGYTF. J is TRBJ1-2 and V is TRBV19, with 10 bases identical to TRBD1. The germline V gene has CDR1 LNHDA and CDR2 SQIVND (reference sequence). There are 16 residues in the CDR3. V lost 8 bases and J lost 8; bases outside the gene matches: 17.

The rearrangement joins TRBV11-2 to TRBJ1-1; 7 bases agree with TRBD1. The CDR3 runs to 15 residues. V lost 3 bases, J lost 3 bases, and 7 bases stayed unmatched. Germline loops: CDR1 SGHAT, CDR2 FQNNGV. The CDR3 nucleotides are TGTGCCAGCAGCTTTTTCAGGACAGGACACACTGAAGCTTTCTTT. Translated: CASSFFRTGHTEAFF.

The CDR3 nucleotides read TGCGCCAGCAGCCATGCGGGCTACGAGCAGTACTTC. Protein product: CASSHAGYEQYF. The chain has TRBV4-3 and TRBJ2-7, with D tentatively TRBD2 (5 bases). Looked up from germline, CDR1 is LGHNA and CDR2 is YSLEER. The germline V and J ends were trimmed by 3 bases and 3 bases, with 6 bases remaining between them. The CDR3 has 12 amino acids.

This clone occurred once. V and J are TRBV5-6 and TRBJ1-3, with TRBD1 matching over 8 bases. Germline values: CDR1 SGHDT, CDR2 YYEEEE. V shed 2 bases, J shed 7 bases, and the junction held 8 bases outside the gene matches. This CDR3 is 15 amino acids long. In DNA, the CDR3 is TGTGCCAGCAGCTTAGACTCAGGGGGCTGGAACACCATATATTTT. This translates into CASSLDSGGWNTIYF.

The V and J genes are TRBV5-1 and TRBJ2-1; a weak D match, TRBD2 (6 bases). The CDR3 covers 17 residues. Germline lookup yields CDR1 SGHRS and CDR2 YFSETQ. The V end lost 2 bases, the J end lost 8 bases, and 23 bases lay between the germline ends. The CDR3: CASSFGLSPPRGYEQFF. Here the CDR3 DNA reads TGCGCCAGCAGCTTCGGACTATCACCTCCTCGGGGATATGAGCAGTTCTTC.

The gene calls are TRBV10-3 and TRBJ2-3; maybe TRBD2 (7 bases). The CDR3 runs 16 residues. Trimming cost V 5 bases and J 4 bases, with 19 bases left between them. CDR1 ENHRY and CDR2 SYGVKD come from the germline V gene. The CDR3 DNA follows: TGTGCCATCAGTTCCTTCGGCGGGGGCGTTTCAGATACGCAGTATTTT. It encodes CAISSFGGGVSDTQYF.

This rearrangement joins TRBV7-6 to TRBJ2-5; TRBD1 aligns across 10 bases. The J call may be in error: the DNA end matches TRBJ2-7 better. Looked up from germline, CDR1 is SGHVS and CDR2 is FNYEAQ. The CDR3 sequence is 14 residues long. Here the CDR3 reads CASSFGQGGYEQYF. The CDR3 coding sequence is TGTGCCAGCAGCTTCGGACAGGGGGGTTACGAGCAGTACTTC.